The 28 T cell receptor beta chains below come from one sample, sequenced in a study of spatial heterogeneity in lung cancer. The time point: blood at routine non-recurrence follow-up after resection. TCRdb independently ran MiXCR on the 5' RACE reads; one entry per CDR3 protein. The sample has about 110,000 distinct CDR3 sequences; 10% to 12% are singletons. The sample here was PBMCs, taken at follow-up. The origin of the receptors is a female donor with early-stage non-small cell lung cancer.

This clonotype has a handful of counts. This chain connects TRBV6-1 to TRBJ2-5; D assignment may be TRBD1 or TRBD2 (6 bases each). V was trimmed by 8 bases and J by 3 bases, leaving 13 bases between them. Germline-derived CDR1 and CDR2 are MNHNS and SASEGT. The CDR3 is made up of 13 amino acids. CDR3 sequence: CASSGAMKETQYF. CDR3 DNA: TGTGCCAGCTCGGGGGCTATGAAAGAGACCCAGTACTTC.

This clonotype appeared many times. V and J are TRBV19 and TRBJ1-2; D is uncertain. Germline V gene sequence: CDR1 LNHDA, CDR2 SQIVND (reference sequence). The CDR3 covers 15 residues. V was shortened by 7 bases and J by 7 bases, with 22 bases between the two germline ends. The CDR3 bases are TGTGCCAGTAATACCGTGATCGGGCCCACGATTGGCTACACCTTC. Its translation: CASNTVIGPTIGYTF.

This chain links TRBV5-1 with TRBJ2-1; 13 bases agree with TRBD2. Trimming at V came to 5 bases and at J to 8 bases, leaving 4 bases not matched to a gene. This CDR3 is 14 amino acids long. CDR1 SGHRS and CDR2 YFSETQ come from the germline V gene. In DNA, the CDR3 is TGCGCCAGCAGACTAGCGGGAGGGACCGATGAGCAGTTCTTC. This translates into CASRLAGGTDEQFF. Complete variable domain (other parts from reference TRBV5-1 and TRBJ2-1): KAGVTQTPRYLIKTRGQQVTLSCSPISGHRSVSWYQQTPGQGLQFLFEYFSETQRNKGNFPGRFSGRQFSNSRSEMNVSTLELGDSALYLCASRLAGGTDEQFFGPGTRLTVL.

This sequence joins TRBV28 and TRBJ2-3, with TRBD2 identical over 8 bases. CDR1 is MDHEN, CDR2 SYDVKM, per germline. Trimming at V came to 4 bases and at J to 0 bases, leaving 12 bases not matched to a gene. There are 18 residues in the CDR3. This chain's CDR3 is CASSSKLGLAASTDTQYF. CDR3 DNA: TGTGCCAGCAGTTCTAAATTAGGACTAGCAGCTAGCACAGATACGCAGTATTTT.

The chain has TRBV7-9 and TRBJ1-6; TRBD1 might be the D (5 bases). Germline lookup yields CDR1 SEHNR and CDR2 FQNEAQ (reference sequence). Trimming shortened V by 1 base and J by 10 bases, and 11 bases separated the two germline ends. The CDR3 extends over 14 amino acids. CDR3 bases: TGTGCCAGCAGCTTAGAGTACGGACAATCACCCCTCCACTTT. Its protein product is CASSLEYGQSPLHF.

This chain links TRBV12-3 or TRBV12-4 with TRBJ1-2; D gene unclear. The CDR3 extends over 12 amino acids. Trimming removed 4 bases from V and 2 bases from J, with 5 bases in between. The CDR3 DNA reads TGTGCCAGCAGTTCCACGAACTATGGCTACACCTTC. Its protein is CASSSTNYGYTF.

The genes are TRBV7-9 and TRBJ2-7; D tentatively fits TRBD1 or TRBD2 (5 bases each). This CDR3 has 16 residues. Trimming removed 0 bases from V and 7 bases from J, with 19 bases in between. Germline V lookup: CDR1 SEHNR, CDR2 FQNEAQ (reference sequence). As DNA, the CDR3 is TGTGCCAGCAGCTTAGCCAGGCCGGGACCTAGGAGGGAGCAGTACTTC. It codes for CASSLARPGPRREQYF.

This clonotype was seen many times. The V call is TRBV30, the J call TRBJ1-1, with TRBD1 as a possible D gene (5 bases). Germline CDR1 reads GTSNPN; CDR2 reads SVGIG (reference sequence). The CDR3 is 13 residues long. CDR3 region: CANTRQGNTEAFF. CDR3 in DNA: TGTGCGAATACCAGGCAGGGAAACACTGAAGCTTTCTTT.

The chain has TRBV10-3 and TRBJ2-5; D not resolved. V was clipped by 2 bases and J by 4 bases, with 5 bases between them. This CDR3 spans 12 amino acids. Germline CDR1 reads ENHRY; CDR2 reads SYGVKD. The CDR3 DNA is TGTGCCATCAGTGAGGGTACAGAGACCCAGTACTTC. This encodes CAISEGTETQYF.

The chain uses TRBV18 and TRBJ2-1; D is perhaps TRBD2 (6 bases). CDR3 size: 12 residues. The V gene's germline CDR1 is KGHSH and CDR2 LQKENI. Trimming cost V 6 bases and J 6 bases, with 9 bases left between them. The CDR3 loop reads CASSTTSNEQFF. The CDR3 DNA reads as TGTGCCAGCTCGACGACTAGCAATGAGCAGTTCTTC.

This chain joins TRBV20-1 and TRBJ2-3, with TRBD2 identical over 11 bases. The germline V gene encodes CDR1 DFQATT and CDR2 SNEGSKA (reference sequence). CDR3 size: 14 residues. Trimming at V came to 6 bases and at J to 6 bases, leaving 8 bases not matched to a gene. The CDR3 region has the DNA TGCAGTGCCGGAACTAGCGGGAGATTGGATACGCAGTATTTT. Translating gives CSAGTSGRLDTQYF.

Only one count was recorded for this clonotype. The chain joins TRBV7-9 to TRBJ1-2, with 8 bases that match TRBD1. J lost 4 bases, V lost 5 bases, and 6 bases had no gene match. Germline loops: CDR1 SEHNR, CDR2 FQNEAQ (reference sequence). The CDR3 totals 14 residues. DNA for the CDR3: TGTGCCAGCAGCCCGGACAGGGTCTCCTATGGCTACACCTTC. This translates into CASSPDRVSYGYTF.

Many counts were recorded for this clonotype. This chain links TRBV5-1 with TRBJ1-1; 7 bases line up with TRBD1. V lost 9 bases and J lost 1; bases outside the gene matches: 9. The CDR3 runs to 14 residues. CDR1 is SGHRS, CDR2 YFSETQ, per germline. The DNA of the CDR3 is TGCGCCACTCGACCACAGGGGACGAACACTGAAGCTTTCTTT. Its protein is CATRPQGTNTEAFF.

This clonotype has at least ten counts. J is TRBJ2-3 and V is TRBV3-2; the tabulated D call, TRBD2, remains unverified against the DNA. TRBV3-2 is a recognized pseudogene. This CDR3 contains 15 residues. The CDR3 coding sequence is TGTGCCAGCAGCCAAGGCGGACTAGCGGGAGATACGCAGTATTTT. Encoded protein: CASSQGGLAGDTQYF.

This clonotype was picked up a small number of times. The rearrangement joins TRBV14 to TRBJ2-1; D is unclear. The CDR3 covers 16 residues. V was cut by 1 base and J by 2 bases, with 12 bases left in between. Germline CDR1 is SGHDN and CDR2 is FVKESK. The DNA for the CDR3 is TGTGCCAGCAGCCAAGGGACCCCGGTGCCCTACAATGAGCAGTTCTTC. Its translation: CASSQGTPVPYNEQFF.

Only a few counts were recorded for this clonotype. The rearrangement links TRBV5-1 to TRBJ2-5; TRBD2 matches at 8 bases. CDR1 and CDR2 from the germline V gene are SGHRS and YFSETQ. With 4 bases clipped from V and 5 bases from J, the junction kept 10 bases outside the gene matches. The CDR3 loop spans 15 amino acids. Here the CDR3 reads CASSPPQAGEETQYF. The CDR3 bases are TGCGCCAGCAGCCCACCCCAAGCGGGAGAGGAGACCCAGTACTTC.

The rearrangement uses TRBV29-1 and TRBJ2-1; 9 nucleotides line up with TRBD1. The CDR3 extends over 14 amino acids. CDR1 and CDR2 from the germline V gene are SQVTM and ANQGSEA. Losses at the gene ends were 7 bases for V and 0 bases for J; bases not matched to a gene: 4. The CDR3 loop is CSGRDRASYNEQFF. For the CDR3, the DNA is TGCAGCGGGCGGGACAGGGCCTCCTACAATGAGCAGTTCTTC.

The CDR3 DNA reads as TGTGCCAGCAGCTTAGATACGTTTGGTACTAGCGGGAACCACAATGAGCAGTTCTTC. Its protein is CASSLDTFGTSGNHNEQFF. V is TRBV11-2 and J is TRBJ2-1, with 10 bases fitting TRBD2. The CDR3 length is 19 residues. The V segment lost 0 bases and the J segment 5 bases; nucleotides outside the gene matches: 13. Germline lookup yields CDR1 SGHAT and CDR2 FQNNGV.

The chain combines TRBV28 with TRBJ2-7; 10 nucleotides line up with TRBD2. The germline V gene has CDR1 MDHEN and CDR2 SYDVKM. The CDR3 extends over 14 amino acids. Germline trimming cut 6 bases from V and 2 bases from J; bases unmatched to any gene: 4. CDR3 protein: CASRELAGPYEQYF. In nucleotides, the CDR3 is TGTGCCAGCAGGGAACTAGCGGGACCCTACGAGCAGTACTTC.

This clonotype was seen a few times. The rearrangement joins TRBV5-1 to TRBJ1-1, with 7 bases fitting TRBD1. Germline assignment: CDR1 SGHRS and CDR2 YFSETQ. This CDR3 has 17 residues. Unmatched junction bases numbered 10, after V lost 0 bases and J lost 2 bases. CDR3 region: CASSLAAGGNLNTEAFF. The CDR3 DNA is TGCGCCAGCAGCTTGGCGGCAGGGGGGAACCTTAACACTGAAGCTTTCTTT.

The table lists this clonotype with a few counts. The gene calls are TRBV7-2 and TRBJ1-6; D gene ambiguous. The CDR3 runs 11 residues. Trimming took off 1 base at V and 8 bases at J, with 0 bases between the two ends. CDR1 SGHTA and CDR2 FQGNSA come from the germline V gene. CDR3 bases: TGTGCCAGCAGCTTAGATTCACCCCTCCACTTT. This translates into CASSLDSPLHF.

The chain carries TRBV25-1 and TRBJ1-2; 11 bases agree with TRBD1. Germline trimming cut 4 bases from V and 2 bases from J; bases unmatched to any gene: 3. This CDR3 contains 15 residues. Germline V lookup: CDR1 MGHDK, CDR2 SYGVNS. The CDR3 DNA reads as TGTGCCAGCAGTGCCCGGGACAGGGGGAACTATGGCTACACCTTC. Translating gives CASSARDRGNYGYTF.

The V gene is TRBV7-2, the J gene TRBJ1-5; tentative D call: TRBD1 (6 bases). Germline values: CDR1 SGHTA, CDR2 FQGNSA. The CDR3 totals 16 residues. V lost 5 bases and J lost 4, with 18 bases in between. CDR3 loop: CASSPGQPLDNQPQHF. The CDR3 DNA reads TGTGCCAGCAGCCCAGGACAGCCCTTGGATAATCAGCCCCAGCATTTT.

The V and J genes are TRBV3-1 and TRBJ1-5; a weak D match, TRBD1 (5 bases). CDR1 and CDR2 (germline): LGHDT, YNNKEL (reference sequence). With 1 base removed from V and 9 bases from J, the gap between germline ends came to 13 bases. CDR3 length: 14 amino acids. The CDR3 loop reads CASSQAAGLMPQHF. The CDR3 DNA reads as TGTGCCAGCAGCCAAGCGGCAGGGTTGATGCCCCAGCATTTT.

This clonotype was counted a few times. The gene calls are TRBV12-5 and TRBJ1-5, with D unclear. Looked up from germline, CDR1 is LGHNT and CDR2 is FRNRAP. Trimming took off 2 bases at V and 4 bases at J, with 6 bases between the two ends. The CDR3 spans 13 residues. The CDR3 coding sequence is TGTGCTAGTGGTTTGACCGGGAATCAGCCCCAGCATTTT. It specifies CASGLTGNQPQHF.

This clonotype was seen more than once but under ten times. The rearrangement links TRBV3-1 to TRBJ1-1; the D gene is possibly TRBD1 (6 bases). The CDR3 spans 14 residues. V was clipped by 6 bases and J by 1 base, with 12 bases between them. In germline, CDR1 is LGHDT, CDR2 YNNKEL (reference sequence). The CDR3: CASRRDTQNTEAFF. CDR3 coding DNA: TGTGCCAGCAGACGGGACACCCAGAACACTGAAGCTTTCTTT.

This clonotype was counted only a few times. The chain has TRBV10-3 and TRBJ2-5, with a weak D call TRBD1 (5 bases). CDR1 and CDR2 from the germline V gene are ENHRY and SYGVKD. The CDR3 has 12 residues. With 6 bases removed from V and 5 bases from J, the gap between germline ends came to 10 bases. CDR3 DNA: TGTGCCATCAGGCAGGGTGGGGAGACCCAGTACTTC. Amino acid sequence: CAIRQGGETQYF.

The chain uses TRBV5-1 and TRBJ2-7; no firm D call. The germline V gene encodes CDR1 SGHRS and CDR2 YFSETQ. V was shortened by 0 bases and J by 5 bases, with 6 bases between the two germline ends. This CDR3 contains 12 residues. The CDR3, as DNA: TGCGCCAGCAGCTTGGTGGGCAACGAGCAGTACTTC. As protein: CASSLVGNEQYF.